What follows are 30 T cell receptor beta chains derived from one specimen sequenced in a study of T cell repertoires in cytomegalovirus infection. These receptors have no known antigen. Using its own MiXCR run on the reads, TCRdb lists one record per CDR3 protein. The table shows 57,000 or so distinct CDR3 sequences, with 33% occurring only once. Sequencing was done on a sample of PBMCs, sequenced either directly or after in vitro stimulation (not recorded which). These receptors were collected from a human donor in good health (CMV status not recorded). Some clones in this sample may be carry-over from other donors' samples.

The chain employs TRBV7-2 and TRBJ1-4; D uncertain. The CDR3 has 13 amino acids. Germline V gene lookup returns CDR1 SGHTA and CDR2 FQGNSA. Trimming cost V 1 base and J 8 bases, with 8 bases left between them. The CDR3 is CASSLGVWEKLFF. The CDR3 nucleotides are TGTGCCAGCAGCTTAGGGGTTTGGGAAAAACTGTTTTTT. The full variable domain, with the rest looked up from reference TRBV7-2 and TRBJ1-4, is GAGVSQSPSNKVTEKGKDVELRCDPISGHTALYWYRQSLGQGLEFLIYFQGNSAPDKSGLPSDRFSAERTGGSVSTLTIQRTQQEDSAVYLCASSLGVWEKLFFGSGTQLSVL.

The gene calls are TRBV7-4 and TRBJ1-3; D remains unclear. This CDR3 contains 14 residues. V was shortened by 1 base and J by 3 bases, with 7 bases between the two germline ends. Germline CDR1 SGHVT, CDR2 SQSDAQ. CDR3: CASSLGSDGNTIYF. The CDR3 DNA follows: TGTGCCAGCAGCTTAGGATCCGATGGAAACACCATATATTTT.

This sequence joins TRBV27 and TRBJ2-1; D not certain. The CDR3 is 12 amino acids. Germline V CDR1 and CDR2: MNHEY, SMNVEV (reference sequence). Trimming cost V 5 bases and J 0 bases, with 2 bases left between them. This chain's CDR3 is CASSGSYNEQFF. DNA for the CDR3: TGTGCCAGCAGTGGCTCCTACAATGAGCAGTTCTTC.

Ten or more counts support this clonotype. The CDR3 DNA reads as TGTGCCAGCAGCCCTGCCAGGGGCTCTACTAATTCACCCCTCCACTTT. This codes for CASSPARGSTNSPLHF. The rearrangement joins TRBV7-2 to TRBJ1-6; possible D gene TRBD1, 6 bases. Trimming took off 5 bases at V and 6 bases at J, with 17 bases between the two ends. Germline assignment: CDR1 SGHTA and CDR2 FQGNSA. This CDR3 region has 16 residues.

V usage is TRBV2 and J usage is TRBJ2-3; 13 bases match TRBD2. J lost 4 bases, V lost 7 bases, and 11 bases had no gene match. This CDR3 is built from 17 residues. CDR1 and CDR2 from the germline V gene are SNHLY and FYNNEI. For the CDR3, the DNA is TGTGCCAGCACTGGACTAGCGGGGGACTCGGCCCCAGATACGCAGTATTTT. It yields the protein CASTGLAGDSAPDTQYF.

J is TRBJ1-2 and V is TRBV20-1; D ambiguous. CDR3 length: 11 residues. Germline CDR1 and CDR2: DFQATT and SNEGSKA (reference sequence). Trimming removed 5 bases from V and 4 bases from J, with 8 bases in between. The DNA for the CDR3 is TGCAGTGCTTCACGGCTCTATGGCTACACCTTC. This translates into CSASRLYGYTF.

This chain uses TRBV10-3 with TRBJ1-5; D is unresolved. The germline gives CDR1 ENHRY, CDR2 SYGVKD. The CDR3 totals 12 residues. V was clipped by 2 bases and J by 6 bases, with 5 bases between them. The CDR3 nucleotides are TGTGCCATCAGTGAGGTCTCTCAGCCCCAGCATTTT. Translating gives CAISEVSQPQHF.

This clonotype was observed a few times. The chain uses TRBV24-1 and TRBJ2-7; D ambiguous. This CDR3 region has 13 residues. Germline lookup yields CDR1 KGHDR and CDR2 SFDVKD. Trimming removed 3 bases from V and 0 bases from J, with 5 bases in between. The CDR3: CATSDPSSYEQYF. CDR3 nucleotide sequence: TGTGCCACCAGTGATCCTAGCTCCTACGAGCAGTACTTC.

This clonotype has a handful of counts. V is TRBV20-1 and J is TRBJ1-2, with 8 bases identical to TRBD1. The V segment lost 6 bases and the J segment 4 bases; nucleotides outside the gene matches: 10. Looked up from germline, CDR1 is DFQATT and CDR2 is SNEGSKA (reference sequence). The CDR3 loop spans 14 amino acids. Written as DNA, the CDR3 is TGCAGTGCCTTCCCCAATGGACAGGGCTATGGCTACACCTTC. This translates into CSAFPNGQGYGYTF.

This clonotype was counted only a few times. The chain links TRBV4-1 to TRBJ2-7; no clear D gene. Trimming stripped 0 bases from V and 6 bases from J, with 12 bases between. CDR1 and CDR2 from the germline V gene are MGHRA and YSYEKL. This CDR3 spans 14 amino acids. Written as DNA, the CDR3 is TGCGCCAGCAGCCAAGAAGGTGCCATTCTCGAGCAGTACTTC. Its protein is CASSQEGAILEQYF.

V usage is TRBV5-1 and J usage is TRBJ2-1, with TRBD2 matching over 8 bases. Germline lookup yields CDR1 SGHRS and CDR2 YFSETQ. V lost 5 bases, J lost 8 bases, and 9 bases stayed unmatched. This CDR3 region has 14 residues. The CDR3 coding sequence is TGCGCCAGCAGTCCGAGACTAGCGTCGGATGAGCAGTTCTTC. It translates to CASSPRLASDEQFF.

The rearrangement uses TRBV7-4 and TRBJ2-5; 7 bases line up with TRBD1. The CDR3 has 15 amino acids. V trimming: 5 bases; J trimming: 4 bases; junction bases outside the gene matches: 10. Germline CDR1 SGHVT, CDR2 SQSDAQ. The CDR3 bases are TGTGCCAGCAGCCCTGGGGCAGGGGGTGGAGAGACCCAGTACTTC. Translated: CASSPGAGGGETQYF.

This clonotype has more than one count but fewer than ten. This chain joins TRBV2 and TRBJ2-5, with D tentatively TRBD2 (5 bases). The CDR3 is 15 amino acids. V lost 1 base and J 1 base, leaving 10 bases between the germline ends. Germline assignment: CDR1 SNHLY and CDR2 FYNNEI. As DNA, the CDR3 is TGTGCCAGCAGTGAAGTGGGTGGGAGCCAAGAGACCCAGTACTTC. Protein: CASSEVGGSQETQYF.

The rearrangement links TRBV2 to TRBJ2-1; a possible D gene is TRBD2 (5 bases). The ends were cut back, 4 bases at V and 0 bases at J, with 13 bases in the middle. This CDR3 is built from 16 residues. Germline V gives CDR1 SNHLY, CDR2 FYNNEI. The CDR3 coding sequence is TGTGCCAGCAGTGGGCCCCTAGCTGACTCCTACAATGAGCAGTTCTTC. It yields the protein CASSGPLADSYNEQFF.

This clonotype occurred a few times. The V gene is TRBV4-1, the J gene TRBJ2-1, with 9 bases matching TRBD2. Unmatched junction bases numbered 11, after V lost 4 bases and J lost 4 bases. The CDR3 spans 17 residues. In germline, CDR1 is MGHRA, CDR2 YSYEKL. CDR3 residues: CASSPLGRGGIYNEQFF. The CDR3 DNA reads TGCGCCAGCAGCCCCCTGGGGCGGGGGGGGATTTACAATGAGCAGTTCTTC.

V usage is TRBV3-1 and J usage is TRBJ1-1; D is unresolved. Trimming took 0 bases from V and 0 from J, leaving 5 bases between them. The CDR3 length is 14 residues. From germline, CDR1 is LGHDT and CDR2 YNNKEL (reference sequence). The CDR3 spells CASSQDSMNTEAFF. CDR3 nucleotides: TGTGCCAGCAGCCAAGATTCGATGAACACTGAAGCTTTCTTT. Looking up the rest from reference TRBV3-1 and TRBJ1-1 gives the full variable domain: DTAVSQTPKYLVTQMGNDKSIKCEQNLGHDTMYWYKQDSKKFLKIMFSYNNKELIINETVPNRFSPKSPDKAHLNLHINSLELGDSAVYFCASSQDSMNTEAFFGQGTRLTVV.

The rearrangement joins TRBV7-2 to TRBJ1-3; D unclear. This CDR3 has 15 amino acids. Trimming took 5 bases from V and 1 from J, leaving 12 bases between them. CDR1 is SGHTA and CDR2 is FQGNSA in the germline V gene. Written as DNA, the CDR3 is TGTGCCAGCAGCGCCTTCGGCAGGTCTGGAAACACCATATATTTT. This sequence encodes CASSAFGRSGNTIYF. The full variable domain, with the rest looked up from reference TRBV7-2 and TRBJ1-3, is GAGVSQSPSNKVTEKGKDVELRCDPISGHTALYWYRQSLGQGLEFLIYFQGNSAPDKSGLPSDRFSAERTGGSVSTLTIQRTQQEDSAVYLCASSAFGRSGNTIYFGEGSWLTVV.

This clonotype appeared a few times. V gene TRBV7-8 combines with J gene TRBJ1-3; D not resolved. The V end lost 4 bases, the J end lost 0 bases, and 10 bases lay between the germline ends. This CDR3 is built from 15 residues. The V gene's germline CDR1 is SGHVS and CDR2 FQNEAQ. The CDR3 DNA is TGTGCCAGCAGCTGGACTAGTCCCTCTGGAAACACCATATATTTT. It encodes CASSWTSPSGNTIYF.

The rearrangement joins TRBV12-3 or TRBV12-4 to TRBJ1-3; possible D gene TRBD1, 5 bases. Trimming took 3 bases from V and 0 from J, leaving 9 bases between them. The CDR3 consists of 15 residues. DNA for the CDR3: TGTGCCAGCAGTTTTGGCAGGGACTCTGGAAACACCATATATTTT. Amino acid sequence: CASSFGRDSGNTIYF.

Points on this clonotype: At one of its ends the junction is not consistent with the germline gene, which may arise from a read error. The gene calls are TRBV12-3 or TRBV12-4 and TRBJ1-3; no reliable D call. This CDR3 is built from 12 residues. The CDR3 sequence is CASSFVGNTINF. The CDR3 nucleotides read TGTGCCAGCAGTTTTGTTGGAAACACCATCAATTTT.

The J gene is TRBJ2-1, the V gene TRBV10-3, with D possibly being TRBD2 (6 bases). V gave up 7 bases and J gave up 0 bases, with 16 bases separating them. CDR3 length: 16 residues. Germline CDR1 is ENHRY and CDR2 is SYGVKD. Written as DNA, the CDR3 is TGTGCCATCACCCCCCTAGCGATAAGCTCCTACAATGAGCAGTTCTTC. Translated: CAITPLAISSYNEQFF.

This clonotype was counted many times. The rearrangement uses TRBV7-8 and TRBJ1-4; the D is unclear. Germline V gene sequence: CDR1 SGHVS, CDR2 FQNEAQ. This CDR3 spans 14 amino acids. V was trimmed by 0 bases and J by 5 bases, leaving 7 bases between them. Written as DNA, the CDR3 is TGTGCCAGCAGCTTAGCAGGGCTAAATGAAAAACTGTTTTTT. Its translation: CASSLAGLNEKLFF. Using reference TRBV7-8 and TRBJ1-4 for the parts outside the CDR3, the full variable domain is GAGVSQSPRYKVAKRGQDVALRCDPISGHVSLFWYQQALGQGPEFLTYFQNEAQLDKSGLPSDRFFAERPEGSVSTLKIQRTQQEDSAVYLCASSLAGLNEKLFFGSGTQLSVL.

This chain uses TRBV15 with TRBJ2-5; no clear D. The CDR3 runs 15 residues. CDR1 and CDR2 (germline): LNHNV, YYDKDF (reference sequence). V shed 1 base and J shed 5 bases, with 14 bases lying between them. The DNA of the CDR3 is TGTGCCACCAGCAGAGTAGGTGTGGGCTCGGAGACCCAGTACTTC. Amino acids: CATSRVGVGSETQYF.

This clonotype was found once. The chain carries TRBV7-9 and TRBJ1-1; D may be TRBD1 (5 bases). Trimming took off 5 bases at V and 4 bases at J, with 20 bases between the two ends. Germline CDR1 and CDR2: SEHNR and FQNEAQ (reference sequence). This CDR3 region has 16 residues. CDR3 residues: CASSEAGGARGTEAFF. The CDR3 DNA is TGTGCCAGCAGCGAAGCGGGCGGGGCGCGTGGCACTGAAGCTTTCTTT.

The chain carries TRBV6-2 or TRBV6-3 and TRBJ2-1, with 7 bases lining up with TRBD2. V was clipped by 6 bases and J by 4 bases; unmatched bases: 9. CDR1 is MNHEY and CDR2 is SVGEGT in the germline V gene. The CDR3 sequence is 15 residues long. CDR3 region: CASSLGGSEYNEQFF. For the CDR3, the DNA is TGTGCCAGCAGCCTTGGCGGGAGCGAGTACAATGAGCAGTTCTTC.

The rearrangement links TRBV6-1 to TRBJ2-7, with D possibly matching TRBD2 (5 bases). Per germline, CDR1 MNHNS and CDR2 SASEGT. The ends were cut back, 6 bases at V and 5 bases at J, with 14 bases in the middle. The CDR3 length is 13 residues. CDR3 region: CASRVILDDEQYF. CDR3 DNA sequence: TGTGCCAGCAGGGTCATACTAGACGACGAGCAGTACTTC.

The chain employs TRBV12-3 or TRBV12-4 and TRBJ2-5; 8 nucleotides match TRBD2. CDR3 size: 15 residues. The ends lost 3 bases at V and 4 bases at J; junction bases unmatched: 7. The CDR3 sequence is CASSFRAGLGETQYF. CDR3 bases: TGTGCCAGCAGTTTCAGGGCGGGACTAGGAGAGACCCAGTACTTC.

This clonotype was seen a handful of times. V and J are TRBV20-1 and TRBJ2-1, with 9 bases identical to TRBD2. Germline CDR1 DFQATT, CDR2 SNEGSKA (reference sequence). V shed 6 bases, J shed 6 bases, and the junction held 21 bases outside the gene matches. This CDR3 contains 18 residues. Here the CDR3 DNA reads TGCAGTGCCCCCCCGGGGGGCGGGAGGGCCCGGGGGATCAATGAGCAGTTCTTC. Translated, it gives CSAPPGGGRARGINEQFF.

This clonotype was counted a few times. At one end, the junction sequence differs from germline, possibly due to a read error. The DNA of the CDR3 is TGTGCCAGCAGTCGGACAGCGGAGCGGTTCTTC. The encoded protein is CASSRTAERFF. The chain combines TRBV28 with TRBJ2-1; D is perhaps TRBD1 (6 bases). The CDR3 contains 11 residues. Germline CDR1 and CDR2: MDHEN and SYDVKM.

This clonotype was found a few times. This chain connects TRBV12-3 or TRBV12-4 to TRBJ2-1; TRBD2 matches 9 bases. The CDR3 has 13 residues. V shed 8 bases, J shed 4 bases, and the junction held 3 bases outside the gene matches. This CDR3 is CASGGLAYNEQFF. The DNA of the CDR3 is TGTGCCAGCGGTGGACTAGCGTACAATGAGCAGTTCTTC.